The 30 T cell receptor beta chains reported below all come from one sample, sequenced in a study of blood T cell repertoires in COVID-19. This table comes from immunoSEQ multiplex PCR, and its TCRdb copy is limited to in-frame clones, with some not included. This sample has about 150,000 clones, with around 84% found just once. The sample consisted of peripheral blood. These receptors originate from a human donor in a cohort sampled during active COVID-19.

The chain links TRBV28 to TRBJ1-2; 7 nucleotides line up with TRBD1. J lost 3 bases, V lost 2 bases, and 15 bases had no gene match. CDR3 length: 18 residues. In germline, CDR1 is MDHEN, CDR2 SYDVKM. CDR3 DNA sequence: TGTGCCAGCAGTTTAAAAGGAGGGACAGCGGGTCTGTACTATGGCTACACCTTC. It yields the protein CASSLKGGTAGLYYGYTF.

The V and J genes are TRBV11-3 and TRBJ2-5, with 10 bases identical to TRBD2. CDR3 length: 15 residues. Trimming took 2 bases from V and 1 from J; bases not matched to a gene: 1. Germline V CDR1 and CDR2: SGHNT, YENEEA. CDR3: CASSLTSGVQETQYF. CDR3 sequence (DNA): TGTGCCAGCAGCTTAACTAGCGGGGTCCAAGAGACCCAGTACTTC.

V is TRBV4-3 and J is TRBJ2-7, with 8 nucleotides matching TRBD1. Germline-derived CDR1 and CDR2 are LGHNA and YSLEER. With V trimmed by 0 bases and J by 5 bases, 6 bases remained unmatched. The CDR3 runs to 15 residues. CDR3 region: CASSQEGDRGDEQYF. The CDR3 coding sequence is TGCGCCAGCAGCCAAGAAGGAGACAGGGGAGACGAGCAGTACTTC.

The chain recombines TRBV5-1 with TRBJ2-3; 7 bases align to TRBD1. CDR1 is SGHRS and CDR2 is YFSETQ in the germline V gene. This CDR3 has 14 residues. The V segment lost 1 base and the J segment 6 bases; nucleotides outside the gene matches: 5. In DNA, the CDR3 is TGCGCCAGCAGCTTGCAAGGGGGCGGGGATACGCAGTATTTT. Protein product: CASSLQGGGDTQYF.

V gene TRBV19 combines with J gene TRBJ2-3; 11 bases align to TRBD2. The CDR3 loop spans 16 amino acids. With V trimmed by 5 bases and J by 2 bases, 6 bases remained unmatched. From germline, CDR1 is LNHDA and CDR2 SQIVND (reference sequence). As DNA, the CDR3 is TGTGCCAGTAGTCCTCGGACTAGCGGGTCCACAGATACGCAGTATTTT. Translating it yields CASSPRTSGSTDTQYF. Full variable domain (rest looked up from reference TRBV19 and TRBJ2-3): DGGITQSPKYLFRKEGQNVTLSCEQNLNHDAMYWYRQDPGQGLRLIYYSQIVNDFQKGDIAEGYSVSREKKESFPLTVTSAQKNPTAFYLCASSPRTSGSTDTQYFGPGTRLTVL.

The chain combines TRBV11-3 with TRBJ1-1; maybe TRBD1 (5 bases). This CDR3 spans 15 amino acids. The germline gives CDR1 SGHNT, CDR2 YENEEA. V gave up 5 bases and J gave up 0 bases, with 13 bases separating them. CDR3 loop: CASSGWTSLNTEAFF. The CDR3 bases are TGTGCCAGCAGCGGATGGACAAGCCTGAACACTGAAGCTTTCTTT.

This chain joins TRBV7-6 and TRBJ1-6; the match to TRBD1 covers 8 bases. Trimming took 1 base from V and 5 from J; bases not matched to a gene: 4. This CDR3 contains 16 residues. Germline loops: CDR1 SGHVS, CDR2 FNYEAQ. The CDR3: CASSLVARGHNSPLHF. CDR3 DNA: TGTGCCAGCAGCTTAGTAGCCAGGGGGCATAATTCACCCCTCCACTTT.

The V and J genes are TRBV4-3 and TRBJ2-2, with 10 bases aligning to TRBD1. The V gene's germline CDR1 is LGHNA and CDR2 YSLEER. CDR3 size: 17 residues. The J segment lost 4 bases and the V segment lost 0 bases, leaving 5 bases of the junction unmatched. The CDR3 DNA follows: TGCGCCAGCAGCCAAGATTTCAGACAGGGGGCCACCGGGGAGCTGTTTTTT. The encoded protein is CASSQDFRQGATGELFF.

This chain uses TRBV28 with TRBJ1-1, with D possibly matching TRBD1 (5 bases). The CDR3 is made up of 14 amino acids. V lost 5 bases, J lost 1 base, and 11 bases lay in between. Germline values: CDR1 MDHEN, CDR2 SYDVKM. The CDR3 sequence: CASSTQGKNTEAFF. The DNA of the CDR3 is TGTGCCAGCAGTACCCAGGGTAAGAACACTGAAGCTTTCTTT.

The rearrangement links TRBV3-1 (or the pseudogene TRBV3-2) to TRBJ2-5; 8 nucleotides line up with TRBD2. The CDR3 sequence is 13 residues long. The V and J ends lost 4 bases and 7 bases, in that order; junction bases with no gene match: 5. CDR1 is LGHDT, CDR2 YNNKEL, per germline (reference sequence). CDR3 residues: CASSPGLVGTQYF. The CDR3 DNA reads as TGTGCCAGCAGCCCGGGACTAGTGGGGACCCAGTACTTC.

The chain recombines TRBV4-3 with TRBJ1-6, with D tentatively TRBD1 (5 bases). Per the germline V gene, CDR1 is LGHNA and CDR2 is YSLEER. The germline V and J ends were trimmed by 1 base and 8 bases, with 9 bases remaining between them. CDR3 length: 14 residues. CDR3 sequence reads: CASSQVGGDSPLHF. In DNA form, the CDR3 reads TGCGCCAGCAGCCAAGTAGGAGGGGATTCACCCCTCCACTTT.

CDR3 amino acids: CASSETDYEQYF. Written as DNA, the CDR3 is TGTGCCAGCAGTGAAACAGACTACGAGCAGTACTTC. The V call is TRBV2, the J call TRBJ2-7; D gene ambiguous. Trimming stripped 2 bases from V and 3 bases from J, with 5 bases between. The CDR3 is 12 amino acids. Germline V gene lookup returns CDR1 SNHLY and CDR2 FYNNEI.

The chain links TRBV2 to TRBJ1-2; D gene ambiguous. Trimming removed 4 bases at V and 7 bases at J, with 10 bases between. The CDR3 loop spans 12 amino acids. The V gene's germline CDR1 is SNHLY and CDR2 FYNNEI. CDR3 bases: TGTGCCAGCAGTGCGGGTGGCACTGGCTACACCTTC. Its translation is CASSAGGTGYTF.

This clone was seen only a few times. The gene calls are TRBV19 and TRBJ1-2; D gene uncertain. The length of the CDR3 is 13 residues. Germline loops: CDR1 LNHDA, CDR2 SQIVND (reference sequence). Trimming took off 5 bases at V and 2 bases at J, with 9 bases between the two ends. In DNA, the CDR3 is TGTGCCAGTAGTCTCGACAAAAACTATGGCTACACCTTC. Its translation is CASSLDKNYGYTF.

This clone was picked up a small number of times. This sequence joins TRBV7-2 and TRBJ1-3; TRBD1 matches at 9 bases. CDR3 length: 15 amino acids. J lost 4 bases, V lost 4 bases, and 5 bases had no gene match. CDR1 SGHTA and CDR2 FQGNSA come from the germline V gene. CDR3 bases: TGTGCCAGCAGCTCGGGGACAGGGAAGGGAAACACCATATATTTT. The encoded protein is CASSSGTGKGNTIYF.

This CDR3 is CASRAGTGVLNTEAFF. The CDR3 DNA is TGTGCCAGCAGGGCCGGGACAGGGGTTCTGAACACTGAAGCTTTCTTT. The V call is TRBV5-4, the J call TRBJ1-1, with 10 bases that match TRBD1. Per germline, CDR1 SGHNT and CDR2 YYREEE (reference sequence). CDR3 size: 16 residues. Trimming cost V 5 bases and J 0 bases; bases outside gene matches: 7.

This chain links TRBV6-5 with TRBJ1-2; D remains ambiguous. CDR3 size: 13 residues. V lost 0 bases, J lost 8 bases, and 10 bases lay in between. CDR1 MNHEY and CDR2 SVGAGI come from the germline V gene. DNA of the CDR3: TGTGCCAGCAGTTACTCGGAGATCGGGGGCTACACCTTC. Translated, it gives CASSYSEIGGYTF.

The chain couples TRBV2 to TRBJ2-5, with a tentative D call TRBD1 (6 bases). This CDR3 is built from 12 residues. V lost 6 bases and J 3 bases, leaving 8 bases between the germline ends. Per the germline V gene, CDR1 is SNHLY and CDR2 is FYNNEI. The CDR3 DNA is TGTGCCAGCAGAAGGACAGAAGAGACCCAGTACTTC. Translated, it gives CASRRTEETQYF.

This clone came up once. This sequence joins TRBV4-1 and TRBJ2-1, with 10 nucleotides matching TRBD1. V gave up 4 bases and J gave up 4 bases; unmatched junction bases: 13. Germline loops: CDR1 MGHRA, CDR2 YSYEKL. The CDR3 has 18 amino acids. The CDR3 nucleotides are TGCGCCAGCAGCCGGTTGGGGACGGGACAGGGGATTTACAATGAGCAGTTCTTC. This gives the protein CASSRLGTGQGIYNEQFF.

The V and J genes are TRBV9 and TRBJ2-2; perhaps TRBD2 as D (5 bases). Per germline, CDR1 SGDLS and CDR2 YYNGEE. The CDR3 spans 14 residues. Trimming removed 1 base at V and 9 bases at J, with 13 bases between. This CDR3 reads CASSVLTTGRELFF. Here the CDR3 DNA reads TGTGCCAGCAGCGTACTGACCACCGGGAGGGAGCTGTTTTTT. Together with reference TRBV9 and TRBJ2-2, the CDR3 gives the full variable domain: DSGVTQTPKHLITATGQRVTLRCSPRSGDLSVYWYQQSLDQGLQFLIQYYNGEERAKGNILERFSAQQFPDLHSELNLSSLELGDSALYFCASSVLTTGRELFFGEGSRLTVL.

The CDR3 reads CASRPSGTSQETQYF. In DNA, the CDR3 is TGTGCCAGCAGACCTAGCGGGACAAGCCAAGAGACCCAGTACTTC. The chain carries TRBV3-1 (or the pseudogene TRBV3-2) and TRBJ2-5; 9 bases map to TRBD2. This CDR3 has 15 residues. Losses at the gene ends were 6 bases for V and 1 base for J; bases not matched to a gene: 6. Per the germline V gene, CDR1 is LGHDT and CDR2 is YNNKEL (reference sequence).

The J gene is TRBJ1-6, the V gene TRBV19; TRBD1 matches at 7 bases. Trimming took 3 bases from V and 6 from J; bases not matched to a gene: 2. Germline lookup yields CDR1 LNHDA and CDR2 SQIVND (reference sequence). This CDR3 has 14 amino acids. CDR3 sequence: CASSMRDSNSPLHF. The CDR3 nucleotides are TGTGCCAGTAGTATGAGGGACAGTAATTCACCCCTCCACTTT.

The V gene is TRBV20-1, the J gene TRBJ1-2, with D tentatively TRBD1 (5 bases). Germline lookup yields CDR1 DFQATT and CDR2 SNEGSKA (reference sequence). The CDR3 contains 11 residues. Trimming stripped 8 bases from V and 8 bases from J, with 15 bases between. The CDR3 DNA follows: TGCAGTACCAGGGAGGTGCAAGGCTACACCTTC. Protein sequence: CSTREVQGYTF.

The V call is TRBV10-1, the J call TRBJ2-7, with TRBD1 identical over 8 bases. J lost 2 bases, V lost 5 bases, and 5 bases had no gene match. The germline V gene encodes CDR1 WNHNN and CDR2 SYGVQD (reference sequence). The CDR3 extends over 14 amino acids. Written as DNA, the CDR3 is TGCGCCAGCAGTCCGGGACAGGCCCCCTACGAGCAGTACTTC. Protein sequence: CASSPGQAPYEQYF.

The CDR3, as DNA: TGTGCCAGCAGCCAAGCACACAGGGGGGGAGAGCAGTACTTC. This sequence encodes CASSQAHRGGEQYF. This chain joins TRBV3-1 (or the pseudogene TRBV3-2) and TRBJ2-7, with D perhaps TRBD1 (8 bases). The CDR3 covers 14 residues. V was shortened by 1 base and J by 7 bases, with 14 bases between the two germline ends. The germline V gene has CDR1 LGHDT and CDR2 YNNKEL (reference sequence).

The genes are TRBV3-1 (or the pseudogene TRBV3-2) and TRBJ1-2; 9 bases are a match to TRBD1. This CDR3 comprises 18 residues. The V and J ends lost 2 bases and 4 bases, in that order; junction bases with no gene match: 14. Germline CDR1 is LGHDT and CDR2 is YNNKEL (reference sequence). The CDR3 bases are TGTGCCAGCAGCCAATACCCGGGACAGGGTTTGGGTGGCTATGGCTACACCTTC. It yields the protein CASSQYPGQGLGGYGYTF.

This clone was counted once. V and J are TRBV6-2 or TRBV6-3 and TRBJ1-5; 7 bases match TRBD1. CDR3 length: 14 amino acids. Trimming removed 4 bases from V and 6 bases from J; junction bases left unmatched: 6. Germline V lookup: CDR1 MNHEY, CDR2 SVGEGT. CDR3 DNA sequence: TGTGCCAGCAGTTCCGACAGGGAAGGTCAGCCCCAGCATTTT. It codes for CASSSDREGQPQHF.

This chain links TRBV3-1 (or the pseudogene TRBV3-2) with TRBJ1-1; D is ambiguous. Germline V gene data show CDR1 as LGHDT and CDR2 as YNNKEL (reference sequence). V gave up 11 bases and J gave up 3 bases, with 13 bases separating them. The CDR3 is made up of 12 amino acids. The CDR3 region is CASGMGDTEAFF. The CDR3 nucleotides are TGTGCCTCCGGGATGGGAGACACTGAAGCTTTCTTT.

The chain couples TRBV5-1 to TRBJ2-5; 10 nucleotides match TRBD1. The V and J ends lost 0 bases and 5 bases, in that order; junction bases with no gene match: 10. This CDR3 comprises 17 residues. Germline V gene lookup returns CDR1 SGHRS and CDR2 YFSETQ. CDR3 sequence: CASSLGGWGQGLETQYF. CDR3 bases: TGCGCCAGCAGCTTGGGGGGATGGGGACAGGGGCTGGAGACCCAGTACTTC.

The chain combines TRBV7-9 with TRBJ1-1; possibly TRBD1 for D (6 bases). This CDR3 comprises 13 residues. The V end was cut by 0 bases, the J end by 6 bases, with 8 bases between. The germline V gene has CDR1 SEHNR and CDR2 FQNEAQ (reference sequence). The CDR3 spells CASSLAGGAEAFF. DNA for the CDR3: TGTGCCAGCAGCTTAGCAGGGGGGGCTGAAGCTTTCTTT. Full variable domain (remainder filled in from reference TRBV7-9 and TRBJ1-1): DTGVSQNPRHKITKRGQNVTFRCDPISEHNRLYWYRQTLGQGPEFLTYFQNEAQLEKSRLLSDRFSAERPKGSFSTLEIQRTEQGDSAMYLCASSLAGGAEAFFGQGTRLTVV.